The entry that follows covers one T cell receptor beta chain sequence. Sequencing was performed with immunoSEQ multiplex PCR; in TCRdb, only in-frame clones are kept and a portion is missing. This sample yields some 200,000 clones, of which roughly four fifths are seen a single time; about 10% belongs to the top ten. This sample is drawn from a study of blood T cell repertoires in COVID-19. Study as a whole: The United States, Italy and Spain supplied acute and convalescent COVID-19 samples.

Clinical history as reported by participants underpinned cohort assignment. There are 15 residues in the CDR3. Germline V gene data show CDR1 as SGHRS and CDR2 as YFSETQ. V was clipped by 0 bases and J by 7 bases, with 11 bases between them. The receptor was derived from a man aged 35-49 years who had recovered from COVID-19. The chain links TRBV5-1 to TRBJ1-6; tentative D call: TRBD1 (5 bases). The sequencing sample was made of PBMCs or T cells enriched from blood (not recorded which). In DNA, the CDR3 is TGCGCCAGCAGCTTGGGGGGGGTGCCCAATTCACCCCTCCACTTT. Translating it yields CASSLGGVPNSPLHF.